The next 27 T cell receptor beta chains were all read from a single sample in a study of cytomegalovirus exposure and HLA in healthy donors. Use of 60 Vbeta and 13 Jbeta primers characterized the PCR. This table comes from immunoSEQ multiplex PCR, and its TCRdb copy is limited to in-frame clones, with some not included. The sample contains some 180,000 clones, over 75% of which appear only once. Sequencing was performed on PBMCs. These receptors came from a girl under three years old in good health and CMV-seronegative.

This sequence joins TRBV11-1 and TRBJ2-2; the match to TRBD2 covers 9 bases. Germline lookup yields CDR1 SGHAT and CDR2 FQDESV (reference sequence). Trimming at V came to 5 bases and at J to 4 bases, leaving 8 bases not matched to a gene. The CDR3 has 16 amino acids. This chain's CDR3 is CASSPGGTSLTGELFF. For the CDR3, the DNA is TGTGCCAGCAGCCCAGGTGGGACTAGCCTCACCGGGGAGCTGTTTTTT.

V and J are TRBV6-5 and TRBJ2-2, with a tentative D call TRBD2 (6 bases). The CDR3 covers 15 residues. The V gene's germline CDR1 is MNHEY and CDR2 SVGAGI. V lost 7 bases, J lost 1 base, and 13 bases lay in between. CDR3 in DNA: TGTGCCAGCAAGGCGTACGGGGGGAACACCGGGGAGCTGTTTTTT. Encoded protein: CASKAYGGNTGELFF.

This chain links TRBV4-1 with TRBJ1-1; 12 bases are shared with TRBD1. Trimming took 8 bases from V and 0 from J; bases not matched to a gene: 7. Germline V lookup: CDR1 MGHRA, CDR2 YSYEKL. CDR3 size: 16 residues. For the CDR3, the DNA is TGCGCCAGCGCCGGGGACAGGGGGCGACTGAACACTGAAGCTTTCTTT. It is translated as CASAGDRGRLNTEAFF.

The rearrangement links TRBV4-2 to TRBJ2-2; D might be TRBD2 (6 bases). CDR3 length: 14 amino acids. The germline V and J ends were trimmed by 3 bases and 1 base, with 6 bases remaining between them. The germline CDR1 and CDR2 sequences are LGHNA and YNFKEQ. Here the CDR3 DNA reads TGTGCCAGCAGCCAGGGACTGAACACCGGGGAGCTGTTTTTT. It translates to CASSQGLNTGELFF.

J is TRBJ2-1 and V is TRBV5-1, with D perhaps matching TRBD2 (5 bases). This CDR3 is built from 13 residues. Trimming removed 2 bases at V and 5 bases at J, with 8 bases between. Germline CDR1 and CDR2: SGHRS and YFSETQ. The CDR3 nucleotides are TGCGCCAGCAGCTTAGGGAGAGACAATGAGCAGTTCTTC. It is translated as CASSLGRDNEQFF.

The chain is built from TRBV18 and TRBJ2-1; TRBD1 might be the D (5 bases). Deletions cut 6 bases from V and 8 bases from J, with 11 bases between. CDR1 and CDR2 (germline): KGHSH, LQKENI. This CDR3 spans 12 amino acids. The CDR3 reads CASSDNRDEQFF. In DNA, the CDR3 is TGTGCCAGCTCGGACAACCGGGATGAGCAGTTCTTC.

The chain combines TRBV5-1 with TRBJ2-1; tentatively, D is TRBD1 (6 bases). Trimming removed 5 bases at V and 6 bases at J, with 18 bases between. CDR1 is SGHRS and CDR2 is YFSETQ in the germline V gene. The CDR3 is 15 residues long. The CDR3 here is CASSSRPGAVNEQFF. The DNA of the CDR3 is TGCGCCAGCAGTAGTCGACCAGGGGCGGTCAATGAGCAGTTCTTC.

The chain carries TRBV14 and TRBJ2-7, with a tentative D call TRBD2 (5 bases). CDR3 length: 11 amino acids. V shed 1 base and J shed 9 bases, with 7 bases lying between them. The germline V gene encodes CDR1 SGHDN and CDR2 FVKESK. This CDR3 reads CASSQAGLQYF. The CDR3 nucleotides are TGTGCCAGCAGCCAAGCGGGGTTGCAGTACTTC.

This clone has just one count. This chain connects TRBV6-6 to TRBJ2-4; TRBD2 matches at 9 bases. This CDR3 has 15 amino acids. Germline loops: CDR1 MNHNY, CDR2 SVGAGI (reference sequence). Trimming at V came to 5 bases and at J to 4 bases, leaving 6 bases not matched to a gene. DNA of the CDR3: TGTGCCAGCAGTCGACTAGCGGAGAGTAAAAACATTCAGTACTTC. It is translated as CASSRLAESKNIQYF.

On this clone itself: One end of the junction fails to match germline, which may point to a read error. V is TRBV7-9 and J is TRBJ2-2, with TRBD1 as a possible D gene (5 bases). This CDR3 contains 17 residues. Per germline, CDR1 SEHNR and CDR2 FQNEAQ (reference sequence). The CDR3 region is CSSSLALYRRVTGELFF. Here the CDR3 DNA reads TGTTCCAGCAGCTTAGCACTCTACAGGCGCGTAACCGGGGAGCTGTTTTTT.

CDR3 sequence (DNA): TGTGCCAGCAGTTACTCGGACAGGGGGTCCTACGAGCAGTACTTC. This gives the protein CASSYSDRGSYEQYF. The chain links TRBV6-5 to TRBJ2-7, with TRBD1 matching 10 bases. The germline V gene encodes CDR1 MNHEY and CDR2 SVGAGI. After removal of 0 bases from V and 1 base from J, the junction contained 0 bases not matched to a gene. The CDR3 consists of 15 residues.

This sequence joins TRBV12-5 and TRBJ1-1, with 8 bases lining up with TRBD1. V dropped 2 bases and J dropped 1; count of bases not matched to a gene: 15. The CDR3 loop spans 19 amino acids. Germline loops: CDR1 LGHNT, CDR2 FRNRAP. CDR3 nucleotide sequence: TGTGCTAGTGGTTTGCCCATCGGGGGACAGGTATACGGGAACACTGAAGCTTTCTTT. Translated, it gives CASGLPIGGQVYGNTEAFF.

A word on this clone: Other DNA sequences in this specimen translate into the identical CDR3. The chain uses TRBV5-5 and TRBJ2-1; 12 bases line up with TRBD2. In germline, CDR1 is SGHKS, CDR2 YYEKEE (reference sequence). This CDR3 spans 14 amino acids. V dropped 5 bases and J dropped 7; count of bases not matched to a gene: 4. The CDR3 region is CASRGLAGRNEQFF. As DNA, the CDR3 is TGTGCCAGCAGGGGACTAGCGGGCAGAAATGAGCAGTTCTTC.

Concerning this clone itself: One end of the junction fails to match germline, which may point to a read error. V gene TRBV7-7 combines with J gene TRBJ1-6; the D is unclear. CDR1 and CDR2 from the germline V gene are SSHAT and FNYEAQ (reference sequence). The CDR3 contains 17 residues. The CDR3 DNA follows: TGTGCTAGCAGCTTAGGCAGGCCTTGCTCCTATAATTCACCCCTCCACTTT. Translated, it gives CASSLGRPCSYNSPLHF.

Here the CDR3 reads CASSLSTDTQYF. In nucleotides, the CDR3 is TGTGCCAGCAGCTTAAGTACTGATACGCAGTATTTT. This chain uses TRBV11-3 with TRBJ2-3; D not certain. There are 12 residues in the CDR3. Germline CDR1 is SGHNT and CDR2 is YENEEA. V gave up 2 bases and J gave up 6 bases, with 6 bases separating them.

This clone was recorded only once. The gene calls are TRBV5-8 and TRBJ2-1; 9 nucleotides agree with TRBD1. The V gene's germline CDR1 is SGHTS and CDR2 YDEGEE. This CDR3 is 17 amino acids long. The V gene end was trimmed by 1 base and the J gene end by 12 bases; junction bases not matched to a gene: 17. CDR3 nucleotides: TGTGCCAGCAGCTTGAGGGTATCCTACGGACAGGGGATAGGGCAGTTCTTC. Translation gives CASSLRVSYGQGIGQFF.

V usage is TRBV4-1 and J usage is TRBJ2-7, with D maybe TRBD2 (6 bases). Germline assignment: CDR1 MGHRA and CDR2 YSYEKL. This CDR3 comprises 17 residues. V shed 1 base and J shed 0 bases, with 16 bases lying between them. This chain's CDR3 is CASSQGVAGTSSYEQYF. CDR3 sequence (DNA): TGCGCCAGCAGCCAAGGCGTTGCGGGGACCAGCTCCTACGAGCAGTACTTC.

The CDR3, as DNA: TGTGCCAGCAGCGGCCGGGACAGGGGCTACGAGCAGTACTTC. This codes for CASSGRDRGYEQYF. The chain recombines TRBV5-4 with TRBJ2-5, with TRBD1 matching 10 bases. The J call could be wrong; TRBJ2-7 is a better fit for the DNA end. In germline, CDR1 is SGHNT, CDR2 YYREEE (reference sequence). The CDR3 has 14 residues.

The rearrangement links TRBV5-1 to TRBJ2-7, with a possible D match to TRBD2 (6 bases). With 5 bases removed from V and 2 bases from J, the gap between germline ends came to 17 bases. CDR1 SGHRS and CDR2 YFSETQ come from the germline V gene. CDR3 length: 15 amino acids. The CDR3 DNA follows: TGCGCCAGCAGATTTGAAGTAGCGGCCCCCTACGAGCAGTACTTC. It translates to CASRFEVAAPYEQYF.

The chain is built from TRBV4-3 and TRBJ2-3; tentatively, D is TRBD1 (6 bases). V lost 4 bases to trimming and J lost 3 bases, with 20 bases between them. Germline CDR1 and CDR2: LGHNA and YSLEER. The CDR3 spans 17 residues. The CDR3 reads CASSRQVGAQVTDTQYF. The CDR3 DNA reads as TGCGCCAGCAGCCGTCAGGTGGGGGCCCAAGTTACAGATACGCAGTATTTT.

The J gene is TRBJ1-1, the V gene TRBV6-1; 7 bases match TRBD1. V was pared by 4 bases and J by 9 bases, with 14 bases of the junction left unmatched. Looked up from germline, CDR1 is MNHNS and CDR2 is SASEGT. The CDR3 sequence is 15 residues long. In nucleotides, the CDR3 is TGTGCCAGCAGTGTCGTAGGGACAGCGACTCTACAAGCTTTCTTT. It yields the protein CASSVVGTATLQAFF.

Comment on this clone: This sample also contains other DNA sequences that code for the same CDR3. J is TRBJ1-1 and V is TRBV18; maybe TRBD1 (6 bases). CDR1 is KGHSH and CDR2 is LQKENI in the germline V gene. CDR3 length: 14 amino acids. Trimming left V 3 bases short and J 1 base short, with 9 bases between. The CDR3 DNA follows: TGTGCCAGCTCACCGACGACAGGGAACACTGAAGCTTTCTTT. Protein product: CASSPTTGNTEAFF.

The chain couples TRBV29-1 to TRBJ1-1; perhaps TRBD1 as D (6 bases). Trimming took 6 bases from V and 0 from J, leaving 11 bases between them. The CDR3 consists of 13 residues. Germline CDR1 and CDR2: SQVTM and ANQGSEA. CDR3 sequence reads: CSVQGIMNTEAFF. The CDR3 DNA reads TGCAGCGTGCAGGGGATCATGAACACTGAAGCTTTCTTT.

The genes are TRBV9 and TRBJ1-3, with D unresolved. The ends were cut back, 3 bases at V and 7 bases at J, with 17 bases in the middle. This CDR3 has 15 residues. The germline V gene has CDR1 SGDLS and CDR2 YYNGEE. DNA of the CDR3: TGTGCCAGCAGCGCGGGATCTCTGGAAGGGAACACCATATATTTT. As protein: CASSAGSLEGNTIYF.

The chain has TRBV19 and TRBJ1-5; 10 positions agree with TRBD1. This CDR3 is 15 amino acids long. The germline V gene encodes CDR1 LNHDA and CDR2 SQIVND (reference sequence). Trimming took 1 base from V and 6 from J; bases not matched to a gene: 3. CDR3 sequence: CASSIAGTGAQPQHF. The DNA for the CDR3 is TGTGCCAGTAGTATAGCCGGGACAGGGGCTCAGCCCCAGCATTTT.

The V call is TRBV6-5, the J call TRBJ2-2, with D possibly TRBD2 on 5 matching bases. The length of the CDR3 is 15 residues. The germline CDR1 and CDR2 sequences are MNHEY and SVGAGI. V was trimmed by 2 bases and J by 2 bases, leaving 9 bases between them. The DNA of the CDR3 is TGTGCCAGCAGTTACATGGGGAGTAACACCGGGGAGCTGTTTTTT. Its translation: CASSYMGSNTGELFF.

This chain joins TRBV27 and TRBJ2-4, with TRBD1 identical over 8 bases. The CDR3 totals 16 residues. Germline CDR1 and CDR2: MNHEY and SMNVEV (reference sequence). Trimming removed 3 bases from V and 1 base from J; junction bases left unmatched: 5. CDR3 DNA: TGTGCCAGCAGTTTCCCGACAGGGGAGGCCAAAAACATTCAGTACTTC. It encodes CASSFPTGEAKNIQYF.